This passage covers 27 T cell receptor beta chains from one sample sequenced in a study of blood T cell repertoires in COVID-19. Assay used: immunoSEQ multiplex PCR; TCRdb lists only in-frame clones, some missing. The sample contains 450,000 or so clones, about nine tenths of which appear only once. Sequencing used peripheral blood. The receptors stem from a woman between 35 and 50 years old with COVID-19, enrolled during active disease.

This chain uses TRBV6-4 with TRBJ2-1; D unresolved. The CDR3 runs to 15 residues. From germline, CDR1 is MRHNA and CDR2 SNTAGT. V was cut by 6 bases and J by 6 bases, with 18 bases left in between. Here the CDR3 reads CASSLENTPANEQFF. The CDR3, as DNA: TGTGCCAGCAGCCTAGAGAACACCCCGGCCAATGAGCAGTTCTTC.

This chain connects TRBV9 to TRBJ2-3, with 8 bases matching TRBD1. This CDR3 is 14 amino acids long. Germline V lookup: CDR1 SGDLS, CDR2 YYNGEE. With V trimmed by 2 bases and J by 5 bases, 4 bases remained unmatched. This CDR3 reads CASSVQGAGDTQYF. CDR3 sequence (DNA): TGTGCCAGCAGCGTCCAGGGGGCAGGAGATACGCAGTATTTT.

The rearrangement links TRBV6-5 to TRBJ1-2, with D tentatively TRBD1 (5 bases). The V end lost 2 bases, the J end lost 8 bases, and 18 bases lay between the germline ends. The CDR3 loop spans 15 amino acids. Germline V gene lookup returns CDR1 MNHEY and CDR2 SVGAGI. The DNA of the CDR3 is TGTGCCAGCAGTTACGACGACGGAGGGGCATACGGCTACACCTTC. Its translation: CASSYDDGGAYGYTF.

CDR3 region: CASSRSGGSLDEQFF. The DNA for the CDR3 is TGTGCCAGCAGCCGAAGCGGGGGGTCCTTAGATGAGCAGTTCTTC. V is TRBV7-3 and J is TRBJ2-1; 9 bases agree with TRBD2. The trim removed 5 bases at V and 8 bases at J, leaving 10 bases unmatched. There are 15 residues in the CDR3. Germline lookup yields CDR1 SGHTA and CDR2 FQGTGA.

The chain has TRBV11-3 and TRBJ2-1, with TRBD2 matching 7 bases. J was trimmed by 0 bases and V by 5 bases; bases with no gene match: 7. The CDR3 consists of 16 residues. Germline V gene sequence: CDR1 SGHNT, CDR2 YENEEA. CDR3 coding DNA: TGTGCCAGCAGCCAGGGACTACACGGCTCCTACAATGAGCAGTTCTTC. Protein sequence: CASSQGLHGSYNEQFF. The variable domain in full, with the rest retrieved from reference TRBV11-3 and TRBJ2-1, is EAGVVQSPRYKIIEKKQPVAFWCNPISGHNTLYWYLQNLGQGPELLIRYENEEAVDDSQLPKDRFSAERLKGVDSTLKIQPAELGDSAVYLCASSQGLHGSYNEQFFGPGTRLTVL.

Of note for this clone: The sample contains more than one DNA sequence encoding this CDR3. The V and J genes are TRBV29-1 and TRBJ1-2; D remains ambiguous. CDR3 length: 11 residues. V was cut by 3 bases and J by 5 bases, with 7 bases left in between. CDR1 SQVTM and CDR2 ANQGSEA come from the germline V gene. The CDR3 nucleotides read TGCAGCGTTGACGCCGGGTATGGCTACACCTTC. Translation gives CSVDAGYGYTF.

J is TRBJ2-7 and V is TRBV7-9; 10 nucleotides line up with TRBD1. The junction had 6 bases not matched to a gene; V was cut back by 5 bases and J by 2 bases. Looked up from germline, CDR1 is SEHNR and CDR2 is FQNEAQ (reference sequence). This CDR3 is 15 amino acids long. The chain's CDR3 is CASSPRGQGTYEQYF. CDR3 in DNA: TGTGCCAGCAGCCCAAGGGGACAGGGGACCTACGAGCAGTACTTC.

Here the CDR3 DNA reads TGTGCCAGCAGTTTATTCAGGGATCCCTACGAGCAGTACTTC. This sequence encodes CASSLFRDPYEQYF. The J gene is TRBJ2-7, the V gene TRBV27; a weak D match, TRBD1 (5 bases). Per the germline V gene, CDR1 is MNHEY and CDR2 is SMNVEV (reference sequence). V was cut by 1 base and J by 2 bases, with 9 bases left in between. CDR3 length: 14 residues.

The chain employs TRBV28 and TRBJ2-1; D unresolved. V was trimmed by 3 bases and J by 11 bases, leaving 8 bases between them. The CDR3 consists of 11 residues. From germline, CDR1 is MDHEN and CDR2 SYDVKM. In DNA form, the CDR3 reads TGTGCCAGCAGTTTGTCACTAAAGCAGTTCTTC. As protein: CASSLSLKQFF.

This clone has a handful of counts. The rearrangement uses TRBV7-2 and TRBJ1-6, with a possible D match to TRBD1 (5 bases). V lost 5 bases and J 0 bases, leaving 8 bases between the germline ends. Germline V CDR1 and CDR2: SGHTA, FQGNSA. This CDR3 is 15 amino acids long. CDR3 in DNA: TGTGCCAGCAGCCCAGGGAACTCCTATAATTCACCCCTCCACTTT. Amino acid sequence: CASSPGNSYNSPLHF.

This clone was detected only a few times. V is TRBV7-2 and J is TRBJ2-7; the D gene is possibly TRBD1 (5 bases). The CDR3 has 15 residues. In germline, CDR1 is SGHTA, CDR2 FQGNSA. The V and J ends lost 2 bases and 2 bases respectively, with 13 bases between them. The CDR3 spells CASSLYNRLPYEQYF. The CDR3 DNA reads TGTGCCAGCAGCTTATACAACAGGTTACCCTACGAGCAGTACTTC.

The genes are TRBV19 and TRBJ2-3; 10 bases line up with TRBD2. The CDR3 runs 16 residues. CDR1 and CDR2 from the germline V gene are LNHDA and SQIVND (reference sequence). Unmatched junction bases numbered 7, after V lost 3 bases and J lost 4 bases. CDR3 nucleotides: TGTGCCAGTAGTATCTCTAGCGGGGGAGGTCCAGATACGCAGTATTTT. Residues: CASSISSGGGPDTQYF.

J is TRBJ1-5 and V is TRBV28; possibly TRBD1 for D (5 bases). Germline lookup yields CDR1 MDHEN and CDR2 SYDVKM. The CDR3 contains 15 residues. Deletions cut 6 bases from V and 7 bases from J, with 19 bases between. The CDR3 DNA reads as TGTGCCAGCAGGAACAATGGGGCTGGTTACCAGCCCCAGCATTTT. Translated, it gives CASRNNGAGYQPQHF.

V and J are TRBV9 and TRBJ1-4; D might be TRBD1 (5 bases). V was cut by 3 bases and J by 3 bases, with 12 bases left in between. Germline V lookup: CDR1 SGDLS, CDR2 YYNGEE. The CDR3 runs 15 residues. CDR3 in DNA: TGTGCCAGCAGCGGGTCGGTAGGGGCTAATGAAAAACTGTTTTTT. Amino acids: CASSGSVGANEKLFF.

This clone has a count of ten or more. The chain is built from TRBV27 and TRBJ2-1; tentatively, D is TRBD2 (6 bases). The CDR3 is 15 amino acids. The germline gives CDR1 MNHEY, CDR2 SMNVEV (reference sequence). Trimming left V 2 bases short and J 4 bases short, with 12 bases between. The CDR3 sequence: CASSLGGPRYNEQFF. In DNA form, the CDR3 reads TGTGCCAGCAGTTTAGGAGGGCCCCGTTACAATGAGCAGTTCTTC.

The rearrangement joins TRBV19 to TRBJ1-5; a weak D match, TRBD1 (6 bases). Germline V gene sequence: CDR1 LNHDA, CDR2 SQIVND (reference sequence). The CDR3 has 15 amino acids. V was trimmed by 6 bases and J by 4 bases, leaving 16 bases between them. CDR3: CASSVTQGANQPQHF. The CDR3 region has the DNA TGTGCCAGTAGCGTCACACAGGGTGCTAATCAGCCCCAGCATTTT. The full variable domain, with the rest looked up from reference TRBV19 and TRBJ1-5, is DGGITQSPKYLFRKEGQNVTLSCEQNLNHDAMYWYRQDPGQGLRLIYYSQIVNDFQKGDIAEGYSVSREKKESFPLTVTSAQKNPTAFYLCASSVTQGANQPQHFGDGTRLSIL.

V usage is TRBV6-2 or TRBV6-3 and J usage is TRBJ2-7; maybe TRBD1 (5 bases). The CDR3 length is 16 residues. The germline V gene encodes CDR1 MNHEY and CDR2 SVGEGT. V was trimmed by 4 bases and J by 0 bases, leaving 16 bases between them. This chain's CDR3 is CASSFEVKGHSYEQYF. The CDR3 DNA sequence: TGTGCCAGCAGTTTCGAGGTCAAGGGGCACTCCTACGAGCAGTACTTC.

The chain links TRBV5-1 to TRBJ2-1; a possible D gene is TRBD2 (5 bases). Germline lookup yields CDR1 SGHRS and CDR2 YFSETQ. V lost 2 bases, J lost 0 bases, and 9 bases lay in between. The CDR3 covers 15 residues. The CDR3 nucleotides are TGCGCCAGCAGCTTAAGCGGAATCTCCTACAATGAGCAGTTCTTC. It translates to CASSLSGISYNEQFF.

The chain recombines TRBV19 with TRBJ1-1; 10 nucleotides match TRBD1. Trimming removed 8 bases from V and 7 bases from J; junction bases left unmatched: 19. The CDR3 has 17 amino acids. Germline-derived CDR1 and CDR2 are LNHDA and SQIVND (reference sequence). CDR3 region: CASGTTVGQGKTGEAFF. The CDR3 DNA reads as TGTGCCAGTGGGACGACGGTGGGACAGGGGAAAACCGGTGAAGCTTTCTTT.

The chain couples TRBV7-8 to TRBJ1-1; 8 nucleotides line up with TRBD1. The CDR3 has 15 amino acids. The J segment lost 6 bases and the V segment lost 1 base, leaving 7 bases of the junction unmatched. Germline loops: CDR1 SGHVS, CDR2 FQNEAQ. The CDR3 sequence: CASSLGTGRGAEAFF. As DNA, the CDR3 is TGTGCCAGCAGCTTAGGGACAGGGCGAGGGGCTGAAGCTTTCTTT. Filled out from reference TRBV7-8 and TRBJ1-1, the complete variable domain reads GAGVSQSPRYKVAKRGQDVALRCDPISGHVSLFWYQQALGQGPEFLTYFQNEAQLDKSGLPSDRFFAERPEGSVSTLKIQRTQQEDSAVYLCASSLGTGRGAEAFFGQGTRLTVV.

This chain uses TRBV28 with TRBJ1-1; 7 positions agree with TRBD1. Germline CDR1 is MDHEN and CDR2 is SYDVKM. Trimming took 4 bases from V and 7 from J; bases not matched to a gene: 6. The CDR3 consists of 13 residues. This CDR3 is CASSWNRGGEAFF. DNA for the CDR3: TGTGCCAGCAGTTGGAACAGGGGTGGTGAAGCTTTCTTT.

The chain carries TRBV6-2 or TRBV6-3 and TRBJ2-7, with D maybe TRBD2 (6 bases). Germline V gives CDR1 MNHEY, CDR2 SVGEGT. The V end lost 6 bases, the J end lost 3 bases, and 24 bases lay between the germline ends. The CDR3 is 17 residues long. CDR3 coding DNA: TGTGCCAGCAGCTTCGGTTTTGGCGGGGTGGGTCTCTACGAGCAGTACTTC. It specifies CASSFGFGGVGLYEQYF.

The chain joins TRBV9 to TRBJ1-1, with D unresolved. V lost 3 bases and J 3 bases, leaving 15 bases between the germline ends. The CDR3 is made up of 15 amino acids. Per the germline V gene, CDR1 is SGDLS and CDR2 is YYNGEE. CDR3 DNA sequence: TGTGCCAGCAGCGCCGCGGGTAGGCCTGACACTGAAGCTTTCTTT. Translated: CASSAAGRPDTEAFF.

This chain connects TRBV2 to TRBJ2-1; weak D call: TRBD1 (6 bases). Trimming pared 8 bases from V and 0 bases from J, leaving 11 bases between. The length of the CDR3 is 14 residues. Looked up from germline, CDR1 is SNHLY and CDR2 is FYNNEI. CDR3 region: CASLQGSSYNEQFF. In nucleotides, the CDR3 is TGTGCCAGCTTACAGGGAAGCTCCTACAATGAGCAGTTCTTC. Filled out from reference TRBV2 and TRBJ2-1, the complete variable domain reads EPEVTQTPSHQVTQMGQEVILRCVPISNHLYFYWYRQILGQKVEFLVSFYNNEISEKSEIFDDQFSVERPDGSNFTLKIRSTKLEDSAMYFCASLQGSSYNEQFFGPGTRLTVL.

The gene calls are TRBV7-2 and TRBJ2-7; maybe TRBD2 (5 bases). The CDR3 spans 15 residues. V dropped 1 base and J dropped 2 bases, with 12 bases sitting between them. Germline V lookup: CDR1 SGHTA, CDR2 FQGNSA. The CDR3 protein is CASSLGESGTYEQYF. CDR3 sequence (DNA): TGTGCCAGCAGCTTAGGTGAAAGCGGTACCTACGAGCAGTACTTC. The full variable domain, completed using reference TRBV7-2 and TRBJ2-7, is GAGVSQSPSNKVTEKGKDVELRCDPISGHTALYWYRQSLGQGLEFLIYFQGNSAPDKSGLPSDRFSAERTGGSVSTLTIQRTQQEDSAVYLCASSLGESGTYEQYFGPGTRLTVT.

The chain couples TRBV25-1 to TRBJ2-7, with a tentative D call TRBD1 (5 bases). Between the trimmed V and J ends, which lost 4 bases and 3 bases, there was a span of 10 bases. There are 13 residues in the CDR3. CDR1 and CDR2 from the germline V gene are MGHDK and SYGVNS. CDR3 DNA sequence: TGTGCCAGCAGTGGACAGAACGACTACGAGCAGTACTTC. It encodes CASSGQNDYEQYF.

The chain employs TRBV7-2 and TRBJ1-2; D is undetermined. Looked up from germline, CDR1 is SGHTA and CDR2 is FQGNSA. The CDR3 is 14 amino acids. V was pared by 1 base and J by 7 bases, with 13 bases between. CDR3 loop: CASSLGALVGGYTF. In DNA form, the CDR3 reads TGTGCCAGCAGCTTAGGGGCGTTGGTGGGTGGCTACACCTTC.